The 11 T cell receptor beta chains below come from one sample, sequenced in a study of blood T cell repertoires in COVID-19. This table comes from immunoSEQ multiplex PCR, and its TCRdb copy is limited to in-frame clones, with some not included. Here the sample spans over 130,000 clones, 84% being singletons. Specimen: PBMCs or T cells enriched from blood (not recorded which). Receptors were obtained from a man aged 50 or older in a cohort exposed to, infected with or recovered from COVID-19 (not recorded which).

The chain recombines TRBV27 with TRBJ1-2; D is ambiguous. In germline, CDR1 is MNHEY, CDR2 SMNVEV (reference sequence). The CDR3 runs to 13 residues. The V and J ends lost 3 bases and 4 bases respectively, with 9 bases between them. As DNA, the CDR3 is TGTGCCAGCAGTTTCCGCGATGCCTATGGCTACACCTTC. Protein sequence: CASSFRDAYGYTF.

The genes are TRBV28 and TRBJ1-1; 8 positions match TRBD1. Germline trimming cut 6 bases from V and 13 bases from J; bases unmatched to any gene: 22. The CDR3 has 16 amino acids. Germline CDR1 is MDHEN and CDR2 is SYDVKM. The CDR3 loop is CASSIRTGSPPDPNFF. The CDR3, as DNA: TGTGCCAGCAGCATACGGACAGGGAGCCCCCCCGACCCAAATTTCTTT.

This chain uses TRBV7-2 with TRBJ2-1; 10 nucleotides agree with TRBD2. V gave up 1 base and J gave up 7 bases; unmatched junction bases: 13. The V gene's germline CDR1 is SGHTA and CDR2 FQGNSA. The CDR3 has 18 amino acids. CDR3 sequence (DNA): TGTGCCAGCAGCTTAGTAGGCCTAGCGGGGGCCGGAGGAAATGAGCAGTTCTTC. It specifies CASSLVGLAGAGGNEQFF.

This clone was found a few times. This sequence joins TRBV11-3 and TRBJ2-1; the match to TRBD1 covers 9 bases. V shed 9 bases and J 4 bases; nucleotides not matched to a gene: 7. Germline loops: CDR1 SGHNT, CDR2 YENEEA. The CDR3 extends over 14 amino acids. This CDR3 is CASPRTGAYNEQFF. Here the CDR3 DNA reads TGTGCCAGTCCCCGGACAGGGGCTTACAATGAGCAGTTCTTC.

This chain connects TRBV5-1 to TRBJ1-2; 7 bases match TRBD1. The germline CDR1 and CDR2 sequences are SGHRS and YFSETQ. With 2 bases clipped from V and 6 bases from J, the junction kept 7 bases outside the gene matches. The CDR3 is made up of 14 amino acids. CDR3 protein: CASSFGDRVHGYTF. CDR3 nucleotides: TGCGCCAGCAGCTTTGGGGACAGAGTTCATGGCTACACCTTC.

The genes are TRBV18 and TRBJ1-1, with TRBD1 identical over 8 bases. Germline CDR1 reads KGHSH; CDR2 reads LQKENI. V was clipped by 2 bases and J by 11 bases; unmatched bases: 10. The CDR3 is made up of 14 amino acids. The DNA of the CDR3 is TGTGCCAGCTCACCAACCAACAGGGGGAGTGGCGCTTTCTTT. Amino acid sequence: CASSPTNRGSGAFF.

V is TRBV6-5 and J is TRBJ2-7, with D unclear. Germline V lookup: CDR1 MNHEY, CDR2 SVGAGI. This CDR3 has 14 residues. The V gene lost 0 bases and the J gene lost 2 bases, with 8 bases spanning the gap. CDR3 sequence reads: CASSYSGGPYEQYF. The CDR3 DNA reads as TGTGCCAGCAGTTACTCTGGCGGCCCCTACGAGCAGTACTTC.

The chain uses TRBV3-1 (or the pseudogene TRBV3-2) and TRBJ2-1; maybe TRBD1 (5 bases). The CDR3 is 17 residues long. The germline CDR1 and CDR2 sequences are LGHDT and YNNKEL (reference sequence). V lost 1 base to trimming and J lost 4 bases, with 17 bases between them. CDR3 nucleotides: TGTGCCAGCAGCCAAGCGCCCCCTCGTTCAGGGTACAATGAGCAGTTCTTC. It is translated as CASSQAPPRSGYNEQFF.

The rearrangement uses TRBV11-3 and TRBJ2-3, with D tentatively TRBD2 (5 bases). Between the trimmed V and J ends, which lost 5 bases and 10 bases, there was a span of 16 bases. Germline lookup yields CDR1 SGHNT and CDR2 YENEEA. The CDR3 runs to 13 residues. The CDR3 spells CASSPGPGRAQYF. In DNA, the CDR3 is TGTGCCAGCAGCCCAGGACCCGGGCGGGCGCAGTATTTT.

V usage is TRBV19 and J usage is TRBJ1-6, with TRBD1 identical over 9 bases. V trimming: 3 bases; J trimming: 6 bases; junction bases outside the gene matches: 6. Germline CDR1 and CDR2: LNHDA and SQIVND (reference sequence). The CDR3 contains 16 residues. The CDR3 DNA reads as TGTGCCAGTAGTATTACCCGGGGACAGGGTAATTCACCCCTCCACTTT. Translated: CASSITRGQGNSPLHF.

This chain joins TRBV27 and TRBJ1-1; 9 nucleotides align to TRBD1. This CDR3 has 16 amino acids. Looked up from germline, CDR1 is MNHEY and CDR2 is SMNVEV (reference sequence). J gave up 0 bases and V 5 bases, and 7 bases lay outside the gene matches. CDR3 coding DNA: TGTGCCAGCAGTCCCTGGACAGGGGCCATGAACACTGAAGCTTTCTTT. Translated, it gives CASSPWTGAMNTEAFF.